A selection of T cell receptor beta chains follows, all from one sample in a study of blood T cell repertoires in COVID-19. Only in-frame clones appear in the TCRdb table, and some are missing; sequencing was by immunoSEQ multiplex PCR. The table lists some 250,000 clones, approximately 82% of them singletons, with approximately 3.1% in the top ten. Sequenced material: peripheral blood. These receptors all come from a woman aged 18-29 years with acute or convalescent COVID-19. The CDR3 runs from the conserved cysteine through the conserved F or W. D genes are given only for firm matches. Only part of the rows carry a size: once, few, many, or a class if the clone is expanded.

14	.	TRBV4-1	.	TRBJ1-1	TGCGCCAGCAGCTTTCGGACAGAGGACCCTGAAGCTTTCTTT	CASSFRTEDPEAFF
15	.	TRBV5-1	.	TRBJ2-5	TGCGCCAGCAGCGGCGGGACCGAGCCTTTTGAGACCCAGTACTTC	CASSGGTEPFETQYF
12	.	TRBV2	.	TRBJ2-7	TGTGCCAGCAGTGGGGCTTTATACGAGCAGTACTTC	CASSGALYEQYF
20	TRBD2	TRBV4-3	.	TRBJ2-3	TGCGCCAGCAGCCAAGGGCGGACTAGCGGGAGCCGACTCCACACAGATACGCAGTATTTT	CASSQGRTSGSRLHTDTQYF
14	TRBD1	TRBV7-9	.	TRBJ1-6	TGTGCCAGCAGCTTAGGGGACAGTTATTCACCCCTCCACTTT	CASSLGDSYSPLHF
13	.	TRBV30	.	TRBJ1-5	TGTGCCTGGGGTCTGGGGGGGAATCAGCCCCAGCATTTT	CAWGLGGNQPQHF
14	TRBD1	TRBV24-1	.	TRBJ2-7	TGTGCCACCAGTCCGGGACAGGGATCCTACGAGCAGTACTTC	CATSPGQGSYEQYF
13	TRBD2	TRBV30	.	TRBJ2-5	TGTGCCGGACAACTAGCGGGAGCTGAGACCCAGTACTTC	CAGQLAGAETQYF
14	TRBD2	TRBV7-2	.	TRBJ2-4	TGTGCCAGCAGCCCCTCCGGGACTACAAACATTCAGTACTTC	CASSPSGTTNIQYF
14	.	TRBV5-4	once	TRBJ1-3	TGTGCCAGCAGCTTCAACGACAGTCCGGACACCATATATTTT	CASSFNDSPDTIYF
19	TRBD1	TRBV30	once	TRBJ1-6	TGTGCCTGGAGTGCCGGGACAGGGAACACCATAAGACAAAATTCACCCCTCCACTTT	CAWSAGTGNTIRQNSPLHF
12	.	TRBV30	.	TRBJ1-2	TGTGCCTGGAGTGCTAATAACTATGGCTACACCTTC	CAWSANNYGYTF
15	TRBD1	TRBV10-3	.	TRBJ1-1	TGTGCCATCAGATCAGGGGGCATAGAGAACACTGAAGCTTTCTTT	CAIRSGGIENTEAFF
13	.	TRBV30	.	TRBJ2-7	TGTGCCTGGATCGCCCAGGGTTTGCGCGAGCAGTACTTC	CAWIAQGLREQYF
14	TRBD2	TRBV6-5	.	TRBJ2-3	TGTGCCAGCAGGCGGGAGTTGGGCACAGATACGCAGTATTTT	CASRRELGTDTQYF
11	.	TRBV2	.	TRBJ2-7	TGTGCCAGCAGTGAAGTAATCCGGCAGTACTTC	CASSEVIRQYF
17	TRBD2	TRBV4-1	.	TRBJ2-7	TGCGCCAGCAGCCTACAACCGGGACTAGAATATTCCTACGAGCAGTACTTC	CASSLQPGLEYSYEQYF
15	TRBD1	TRBV15	once	TRBJ1-4	TGTGCCACCAGCAGAGAGCCAGGGGGTGGTGAAAAACTGTTTTTT	CATSREPGGGEKLFF
12	.	TRBV3-1/TRBV3-2	.	TRBJ2-1	TGTGCCAGCACCTCAGGACTGTTCGAGCAGTTCTTC	CASTSGLFEQFF
14	TRBD1	TRBV28	few	TRBJ1-5	TGTGCCAGCAGTCCGCGGACAGGGTATGAGCCCCAGCATTTT	CASSPRTGYEPQHF
12	.	TRBV6-5	once	TRBJ1-2	TGTGCCAGCATGGTCCTGCGGGCTGGCTACACCTTC	CASMVLRAGYTF
16	TRBD1	TRBV11-2	few	TRBJ1-3	TGTGCCAGCAGCTTACAGGGGGTCAACTCTGGAAACACCATATATTTT	CASSLQGVNSGNTIYF
15	TRBD1	TRBV5-1	.	TRBJ2-5	TGCGCCAGCAGCCTCGACAGGGGGCTGCAAGAGACCCAGTACTTC	CASSLDRGLQETQYF
14	TRBD1	TRBV30	.	TRBJ1-2	TGTGCCATGAGGACAGGGAAGGGGGACTATGGCTACACCTTC	CAMRTGKGDYGYTF
14	TRBD1	TRBV6-6	.	TRBJ2-5	TGTGCCAGCAAAAAGGGGGCGGACCAAGAGACCCAGTACTTC	CASKKGADQETQYF
14	TRBD1	TRBV3-1/TRBV3-2	.	TRBJ2-5	TGTGCCAGCAGGCCATACAGGGGTCAAGAGACCCAGTACTTC	CASRPYRGQETQYF
12	.	TRBV12-3/TRBV12-4	.	TRBJ2-4	TGTGCCAGCAGTTTAGTGGAGAACATTCAGTACTTC	CASSLVENIQYF
13	.	TRBV5-5	.	TRBJ1-5	TGTGCCAGCAGCTTGCTCCTCTCGGGGCCCCAGCATTTT	CASSLLLSGPQHF
14	.	TRBV3-1/TRBV3-2	.	TRBJ1-4	TGTGCCAGCAGCCAAGAAGGGGGAGACGAAAAACTGTTTTTT	CASSQEGGDEKLFF
18	TRBD2	TRBV3-1/TRBV3-2	few	TRBJ2-7	TGTGCCAGCAGCCACTCCGGGACTAGCGCGTCTAAGTGGTACGAGCAGTACTTC	CASSHSGTSASKWYEQYF
14	.	TRBV7-9	.	TRBJ1-1	TGTGCCAGCAGCTCTACAGAGATGAACACTGAAGCTTTCTTT	CASSSTEMNTEAFF
14	.	TRBV14	.	TRBJ1-2	TGTGCCAGCAGCCAATACGGGGGGTACTATGGCTACACCTTC	CASSQYGGYYGYTF
13	.	TRBV7-2	.	TRBJ2-1	TGTGCCAGCAGCTTGGGAGACTACAATGAGCAGTTCTTC	CASSLGDYNEQFF
18	TRBD2	TRBV14	.	TRBJ2-5	TGTGCCAGCAGCCAGGGAAGGAAACTAGCGGGAGATAGGGAGACCCAGTACTTC	CASSQGRKLAGDRETQYF
15	.	TRBV18	once	TRBJ1-3	TGTGCCAGCTCACCTCGGGTCAGCTCTGGAAACACCATATATTTT	CASSPRVSSGNTIYF
16	TRBD1	TRBV9	.	TRBJ1-2	TGTGCCAGCAGCGTAGGACAGGGTCTTGGTGCGAGCGGCTACACCTTC	CASSVGQGLGASGYTF
12	.	TRBV30	once	TRBJ2-1	TGTGCCTGGAGGCCAGGGCTGAATGAGCAGTTCTTC	CAWRPGLNEQFF